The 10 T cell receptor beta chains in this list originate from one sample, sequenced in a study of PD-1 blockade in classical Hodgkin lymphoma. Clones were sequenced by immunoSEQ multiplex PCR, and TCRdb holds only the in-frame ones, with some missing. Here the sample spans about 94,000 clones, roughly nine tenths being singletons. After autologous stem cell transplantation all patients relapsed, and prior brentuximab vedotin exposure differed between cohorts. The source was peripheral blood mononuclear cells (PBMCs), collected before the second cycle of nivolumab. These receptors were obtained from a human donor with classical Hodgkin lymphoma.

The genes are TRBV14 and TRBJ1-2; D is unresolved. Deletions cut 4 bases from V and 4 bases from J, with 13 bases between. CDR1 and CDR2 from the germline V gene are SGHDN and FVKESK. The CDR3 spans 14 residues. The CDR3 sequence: CASSPLNSAYGYTF. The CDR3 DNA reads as TGTGCCAGCAGCCCCCTGAACAGTGCCTATGGCTACACCTTC.

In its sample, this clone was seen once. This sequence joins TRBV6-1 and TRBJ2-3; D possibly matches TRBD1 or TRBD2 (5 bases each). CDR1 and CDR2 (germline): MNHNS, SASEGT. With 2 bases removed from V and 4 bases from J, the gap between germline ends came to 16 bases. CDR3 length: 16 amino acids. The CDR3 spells CASSETSGHVSDTQYF. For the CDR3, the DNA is TGTGCCAGCAGTGAAACATCGGGGCACGTCTCAGATACGCAGTATTTT.

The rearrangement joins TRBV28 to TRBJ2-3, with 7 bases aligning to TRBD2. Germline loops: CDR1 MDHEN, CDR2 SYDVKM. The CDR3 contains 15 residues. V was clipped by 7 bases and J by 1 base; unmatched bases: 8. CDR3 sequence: CASISGLAGTDTQYF. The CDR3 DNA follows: TGTGCCAGCATCTCAGGTCTAGCGGGCACAGATACGCAGTATTTT. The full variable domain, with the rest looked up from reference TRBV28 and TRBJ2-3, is DVKVTQSSRYLVKRTGEKVFLECVQDMDHENMFWYRQDPGLGLRLIYFSYDVKMKEKGDIPEGYSVSREKKERFSLILESASTNQTSMYLCASISGLAGTDTQYFGPGTRLTVL.

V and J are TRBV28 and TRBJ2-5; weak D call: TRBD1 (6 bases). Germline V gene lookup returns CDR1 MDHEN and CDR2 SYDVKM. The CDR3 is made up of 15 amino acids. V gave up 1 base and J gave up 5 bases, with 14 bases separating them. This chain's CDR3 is CASSLFSQGRETQYF. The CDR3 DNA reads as TGTGCCAGCAGTTTATTTTCACAGGGTCGGGAGACCCAGTACTTC.

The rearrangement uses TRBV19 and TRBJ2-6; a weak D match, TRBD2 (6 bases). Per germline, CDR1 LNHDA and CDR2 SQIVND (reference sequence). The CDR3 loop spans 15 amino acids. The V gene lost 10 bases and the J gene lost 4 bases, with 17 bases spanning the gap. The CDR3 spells CATALAGRGANVLTF. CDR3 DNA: TGTGCCACTGCGCTTGCGGGGCGAGGGGCCAACGTCCTGACTTTC.

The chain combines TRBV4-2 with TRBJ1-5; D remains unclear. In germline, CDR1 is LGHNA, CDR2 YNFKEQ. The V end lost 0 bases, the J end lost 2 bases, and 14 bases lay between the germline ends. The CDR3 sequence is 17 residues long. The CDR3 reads CASSQDSPRLGNQPQHF. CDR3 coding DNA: TGTGCCAGCAGCCAAGATTCTCCAAGGTTGGGCAATCAGCCCCAGCATTTT.

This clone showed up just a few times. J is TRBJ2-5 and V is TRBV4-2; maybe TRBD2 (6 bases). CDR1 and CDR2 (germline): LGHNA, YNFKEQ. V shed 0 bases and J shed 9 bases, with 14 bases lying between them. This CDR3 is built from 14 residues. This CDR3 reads CASSQESQGGSQYF. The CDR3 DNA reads TGTGCCAGCAGCCAAGAGAGCCAGGGAGGCTCCCAGTACTTC.

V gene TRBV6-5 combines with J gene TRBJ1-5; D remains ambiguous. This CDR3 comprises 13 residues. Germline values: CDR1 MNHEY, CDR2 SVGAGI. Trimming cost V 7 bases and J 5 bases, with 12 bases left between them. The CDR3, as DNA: TGTGCCAGCACCCCAGCCCCCGATCAGCCCCAGCATTTT. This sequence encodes CASTPAPDQPQHF.

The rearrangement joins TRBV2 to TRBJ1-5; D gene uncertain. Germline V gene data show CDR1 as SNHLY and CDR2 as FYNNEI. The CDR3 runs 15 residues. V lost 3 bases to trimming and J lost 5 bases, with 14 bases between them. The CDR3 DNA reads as TGTGCCAGCAGTGACACCTCACAGATGGATCAGCCCCAGCATTTT. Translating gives CASSDTSQMDQPQHF.

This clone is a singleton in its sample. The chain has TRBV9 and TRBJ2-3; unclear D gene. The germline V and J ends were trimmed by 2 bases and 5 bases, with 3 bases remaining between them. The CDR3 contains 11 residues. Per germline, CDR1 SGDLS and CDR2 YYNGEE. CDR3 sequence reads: CASSVRDTQYF. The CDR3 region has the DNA TGTGCCAGCAGCGTTCGAGATACGCAGTATTTT.